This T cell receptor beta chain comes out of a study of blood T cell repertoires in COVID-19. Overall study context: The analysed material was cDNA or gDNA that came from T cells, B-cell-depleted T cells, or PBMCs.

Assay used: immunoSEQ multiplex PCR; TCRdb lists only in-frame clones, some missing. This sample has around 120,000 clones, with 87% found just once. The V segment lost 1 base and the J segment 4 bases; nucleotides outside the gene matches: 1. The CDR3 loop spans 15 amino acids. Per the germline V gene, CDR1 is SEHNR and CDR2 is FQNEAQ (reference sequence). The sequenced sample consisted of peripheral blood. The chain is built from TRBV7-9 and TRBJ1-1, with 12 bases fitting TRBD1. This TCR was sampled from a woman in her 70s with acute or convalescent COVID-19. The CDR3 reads CASSLGGQGATEAFF. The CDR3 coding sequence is TGTGCCAGCAGCTTAGGGGGACAGGGGGCCACTGAAGCTTTCTTT. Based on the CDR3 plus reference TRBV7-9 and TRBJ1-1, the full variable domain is DTGVSQNPRHKITKRGQNVTFRCDPISEHNRLYWYRQTLGQGPEFLTYFQNEAQLEKSRLLSDRFSAERPKGSFSTLEIQRTEQGDSAMYLCASSLGGQGATEAFFGQGTRLTVV.